The present T cell receptor beta chain was sequenced within a study of cytomegalovirus exposure and HLA in healthy donors. Study-wide findings and caveats: Researchers reported in a later analysis that a missense DCLRE1C variant was tied to TCR beta V- and J-gene trimming.

A word on this clone: The antigen is unknown.

PCR employed 60 Vbeta and 13 Jbeta primers. The data were produced by immunoSEQ multiplex PCR, yet TCRdb's version contains in-frame clones alone and is incomplete. The sample includes about 100,000 clones, about 70% seen only once; the top ten take around 3.1%. The clonotype comes from a female donor in good health and CMV-seropositive. Sequencing was carried out using PBMCs.

The CDR3 DNA is TGTGCCAGCAGCTACGAGACGGACAGGGATGGCTACACCTTC. Its protein is CASSYETDRDGYTF. The rearrangement uses TRBV11-2 and TRBJ1-2; the match to TRBD1 covers 8 bases. The CDR3 contains 14 residues. The V and J ends lost 4 bases and 6 bases, in that order; junction bases with no gene match: 7. Germline values: CDR1 SGHAT, CDR2 FQNNGV. The full variable domain, with the rest looked up from reference TRBV11-2 and TRBJ1-2, is EAGVAQSPRYKIIEKRQSVAFWCNPISGHATLYWYQQILGQGPKLLIQFQNNGVVDDSQLPKDRFSAERLKGVDSTLKIQPAKLEDSAVYLCASSYETDRDGYTFGSGTRLTVV.